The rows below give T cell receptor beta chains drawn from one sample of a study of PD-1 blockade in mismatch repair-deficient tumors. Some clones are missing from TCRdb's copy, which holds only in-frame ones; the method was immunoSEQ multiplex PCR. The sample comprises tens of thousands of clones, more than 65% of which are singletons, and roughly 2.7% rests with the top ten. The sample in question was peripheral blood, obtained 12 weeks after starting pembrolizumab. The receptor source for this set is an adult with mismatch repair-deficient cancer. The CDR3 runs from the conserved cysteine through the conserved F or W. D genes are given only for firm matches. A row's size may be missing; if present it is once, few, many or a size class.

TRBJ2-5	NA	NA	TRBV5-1	CASSLAKGLTTGETQYF	TGCGCCAGCAGCTTGGCCAAGGGATTGACCACCGGAGAGACCCAGTACTTC
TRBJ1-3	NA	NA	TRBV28	CASSPYSYSGNTIYF	TGTGCCAGCAGCCCCTACAGCTACTCTGGAAACACCATATATTTT
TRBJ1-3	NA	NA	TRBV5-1	CASSLRSQVENTIYF	TGCGCCAGCAGCTTACGCTCTCAGGTCGAAAACACCATATATTTT
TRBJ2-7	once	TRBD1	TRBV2	CASRSTGDEQYF	TGTGCCAGCAGGAGCACAGGGGACGAGCAGTACTTC
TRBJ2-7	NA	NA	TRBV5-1	CASSLGGLGLEQYF	TGCGCCAGCAGCTTGGGGGGACTGGGTTTAGAGCAGTACTTC
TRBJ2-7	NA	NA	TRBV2	CASSQLQSSYEQYF	TGTGCCAGCAGCCAGCTACAGAGCTCCTACGAGCAGTACTTC
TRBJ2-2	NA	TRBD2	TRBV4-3	CASSQELAGNTGELFF	TGCGCCAGCAGCCAAGAACTAGCGGGGAACACCGGGGAGCTGTTTTTT
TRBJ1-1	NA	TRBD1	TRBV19	CASSKDRGRTEAFF	TGTGCCAGTAGTAAGGACAGGGGTCGAACTGAAGCTTTCTTT
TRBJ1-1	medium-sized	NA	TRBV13	CASSLGSRALRAWDTEAFF	TGTGCCAGCAGCTTAGGAAGCAGGGCGCTACGTGCGTGGGACACTGAAGCTTTCTTT
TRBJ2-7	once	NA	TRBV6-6	CASSIRGAEFYEQYF	TGTGCCAGCAGTATTCGGGGGGCTGAATTCTACGAGCAGTACTTC
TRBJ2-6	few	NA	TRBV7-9	CASSLDTERNVLTF	TGTGCCAGCAGCTTAGATACGGAGCGCAACGTCCTGACTTTC
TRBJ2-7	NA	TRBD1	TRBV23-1	CASSPATRTGRHAEQYF	TGCGCCAGCAGTCCTGCTACTCGGACAGGGAGACATGCCGAGCAGTACTTC
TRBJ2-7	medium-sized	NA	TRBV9	CASSHSTGEQYF	TGTGCCAGCAGCCACTCCACGGGGGAGCAGTACTTC
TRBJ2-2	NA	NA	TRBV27	CASSFFDTGELFF	TGTGCCAGCAGTTTCTTCGACACCGGGGAGCTGTTTTTT
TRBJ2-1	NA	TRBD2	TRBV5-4	CASRPEAGYNEQFF	TGTGCCAGCAGACCGGAAGCGGGATACAATGAGCAGTTCTTC
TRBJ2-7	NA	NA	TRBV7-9	CASSLGPGREQYF	TGTGCTAGCAGCTTAGGTCCAGGGCGTGAGCAGTACTTC
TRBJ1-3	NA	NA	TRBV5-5	CASSFQSSGNTIYF	TGTGCCAGCAGCTTCCAAAGCTCTGGAAACACCATATATTTT
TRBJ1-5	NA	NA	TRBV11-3	CASSQGGYHNQPQHF	TGTGCCAGCAGCCAAGGGGGTTATCACAATCAGCCCCAGCATTTT
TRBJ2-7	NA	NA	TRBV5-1	CASSLGQLAYEQYF	TGTGCCAGCAGCTTAGGACAGCTAGCCTACGAGCAGTACTTC
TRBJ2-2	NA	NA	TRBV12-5	CASGTNTGAGTGELFF	TGTGCTAGTGGTACCAATACTGGGGCGGGCACCGGGGAGCTGTTTTTT
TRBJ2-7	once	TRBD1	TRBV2	CASSSLGTGAYEQYF	TGTGCCAGCAGCTCCCTGGGGACAGGGGCCTACGAGCAGTACTTC
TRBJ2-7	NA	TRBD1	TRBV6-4	CASSSTTGGHEQYF	TGTGCCAGCAGTTCCACGACAGGGGGCCACGAGCAGTACTTC
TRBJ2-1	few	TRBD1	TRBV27	CASSLSGQGILNEQFF	TGTGCCAGCAGTTTATCTGGACAGGGTATATTAAATGAGCAGTTCTTC
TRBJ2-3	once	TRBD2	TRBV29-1	CSVELGLAVPDTQYF	TGCAGCGTTGAATTGGGACTAGCAGTTCCAGATACGCAGTATTTT
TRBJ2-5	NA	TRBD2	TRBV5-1	CASSLESREFETQYF	TGCGCCAGCAGCTTGGAGTCGCGGGAGTTCGAGACCCAGTACTTC
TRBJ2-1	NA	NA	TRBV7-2	CASSFGRTSDEQFF	TGTGCCAGCAGCTTCGGACGTACTTCGGATGAGCAGTTCTTC
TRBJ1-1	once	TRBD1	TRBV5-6	CASSFRDRNTEAFF	TGTGCCAGCAGCTTTCGGGACAGGAACACTGAAGCTTTCTTT
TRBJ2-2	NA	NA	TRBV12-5	CASGLVGYYTGELFF	TGTGCTAGTGGTTTGGTGGGCTATTACACCGGGGAGCTGTTTTTT
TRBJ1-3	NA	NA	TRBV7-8	CASSLGPGTGNTIYF	TGTGCCAGCAGCTTAGGACCCGGGACAGGAAACACCATATATTTT
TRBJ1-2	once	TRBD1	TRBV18	CASSPAGGQSNYGYTF	TGTGCCAGCTCACCAGCCGGGGGACAGTCGAACTATGGCTACACCTTC